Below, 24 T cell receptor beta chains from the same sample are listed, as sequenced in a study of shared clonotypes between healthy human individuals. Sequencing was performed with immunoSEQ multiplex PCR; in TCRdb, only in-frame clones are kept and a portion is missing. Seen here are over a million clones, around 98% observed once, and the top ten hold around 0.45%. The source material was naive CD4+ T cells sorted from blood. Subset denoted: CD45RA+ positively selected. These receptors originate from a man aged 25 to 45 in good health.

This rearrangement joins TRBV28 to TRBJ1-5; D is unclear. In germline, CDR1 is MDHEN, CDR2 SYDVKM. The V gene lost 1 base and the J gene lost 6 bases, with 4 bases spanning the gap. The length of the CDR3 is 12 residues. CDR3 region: CASSLLSQPQHF. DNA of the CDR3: TGTGCCAGCAGTTTATTGAGTCAGCCCCAGCATTTT.

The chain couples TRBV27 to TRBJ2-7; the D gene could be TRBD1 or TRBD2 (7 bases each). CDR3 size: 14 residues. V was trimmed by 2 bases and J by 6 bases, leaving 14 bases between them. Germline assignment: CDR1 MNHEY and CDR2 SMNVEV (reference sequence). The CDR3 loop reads CASSLQGGGGEQYF. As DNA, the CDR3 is TGTGCCAGCAGTTTACAGGGGGGAGGGGGCGAGCAGTACTTC.

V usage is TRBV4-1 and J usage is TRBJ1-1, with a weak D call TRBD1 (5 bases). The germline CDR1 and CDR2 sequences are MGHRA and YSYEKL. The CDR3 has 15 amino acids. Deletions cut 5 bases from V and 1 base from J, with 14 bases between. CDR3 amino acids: CASSILYGGNTEAFF. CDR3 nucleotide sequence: TGCGCCAGCAGCATACTATATGGGGGGAACACTGAAGCTTTCTTT.

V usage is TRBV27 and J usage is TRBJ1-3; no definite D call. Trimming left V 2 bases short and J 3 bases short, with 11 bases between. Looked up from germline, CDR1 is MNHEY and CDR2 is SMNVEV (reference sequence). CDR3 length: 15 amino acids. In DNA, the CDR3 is TGTGCCAGCAGTTTAGGGGTCGGGGTTGGAAACACCATATATTTT. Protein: CASSLGVGVGNTIYF.

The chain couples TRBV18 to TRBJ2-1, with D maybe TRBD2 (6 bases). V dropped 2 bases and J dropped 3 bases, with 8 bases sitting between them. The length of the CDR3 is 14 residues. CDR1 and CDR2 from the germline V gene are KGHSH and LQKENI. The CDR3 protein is CASSPTRDYNEQFF. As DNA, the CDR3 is TGTGCCAGCTCACCAACGCGGGACTACAATGAGCAGTTCTTC.

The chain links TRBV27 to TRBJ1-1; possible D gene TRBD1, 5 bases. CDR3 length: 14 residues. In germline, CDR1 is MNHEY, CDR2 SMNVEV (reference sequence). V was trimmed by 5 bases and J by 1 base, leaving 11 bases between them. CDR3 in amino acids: CASSMGRANTEAFF. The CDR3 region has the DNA TGTGCCAGCAGTATGGGACGGGCGAACACTGAAGCTTTCTTT.

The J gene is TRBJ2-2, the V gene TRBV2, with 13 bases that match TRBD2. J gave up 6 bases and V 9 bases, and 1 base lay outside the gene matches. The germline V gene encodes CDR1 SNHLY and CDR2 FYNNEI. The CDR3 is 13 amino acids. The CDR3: CASGLAGAGELFF. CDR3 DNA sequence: TGTGCCAGTGGACTAGCGGGAGCCGGGGAGCTGTTTTTT.

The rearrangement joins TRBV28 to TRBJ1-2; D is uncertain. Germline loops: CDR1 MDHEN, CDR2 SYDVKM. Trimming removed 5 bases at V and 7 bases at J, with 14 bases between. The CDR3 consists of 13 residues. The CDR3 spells CASSPVVFRGYTF. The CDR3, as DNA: TGTGCCAGCAGTCCCGTCGTGTTTCGTGGCTACACCTTC.

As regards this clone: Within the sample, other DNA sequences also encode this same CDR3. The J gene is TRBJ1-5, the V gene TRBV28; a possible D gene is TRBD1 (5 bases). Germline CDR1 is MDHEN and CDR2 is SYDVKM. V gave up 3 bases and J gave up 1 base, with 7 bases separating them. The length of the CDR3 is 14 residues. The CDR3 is CASSLGQSNQPQHF. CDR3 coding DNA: TGTGCCAGCAGTTTGGGGCAGAGCAATCAGCCCCAGCATTTT. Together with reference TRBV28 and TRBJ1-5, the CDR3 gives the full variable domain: DVKVTQSSRYLVKRTGEKVFLECVQDMDHENMFWYRQDPGLGLRLIYFSYDVKMKEKGDIPEGYSVSREKKERFSLILESASTNQTSMYLCASSLGQSNQPQHFGDGTRLSIL.

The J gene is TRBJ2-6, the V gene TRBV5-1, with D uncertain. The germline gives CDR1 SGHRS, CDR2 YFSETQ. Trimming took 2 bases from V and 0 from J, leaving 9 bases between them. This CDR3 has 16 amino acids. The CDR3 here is CASSFDGSSGANVLTF. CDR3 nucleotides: TGCGCCAGCAGCTTCGACGGAAGCTCTGGGGCCAACGTCCTGACTTTC.

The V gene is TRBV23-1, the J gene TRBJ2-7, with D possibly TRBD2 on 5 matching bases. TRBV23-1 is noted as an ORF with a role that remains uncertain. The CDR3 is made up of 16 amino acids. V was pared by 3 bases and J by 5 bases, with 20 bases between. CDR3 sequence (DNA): TGCGCCAGCAGTCACCGACGGGGAAATGCGGGTGACGAGCAGTACTTC. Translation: CASSHRRGNAGDEQYF.

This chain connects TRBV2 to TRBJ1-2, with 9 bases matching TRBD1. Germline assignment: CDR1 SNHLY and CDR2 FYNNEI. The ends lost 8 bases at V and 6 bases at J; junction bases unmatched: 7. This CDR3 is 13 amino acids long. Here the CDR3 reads CASGRTGVDGYTF. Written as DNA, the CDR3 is TGTGCCAGCGGAAGGACAGGGGTGGATGGCTACACCTTC.

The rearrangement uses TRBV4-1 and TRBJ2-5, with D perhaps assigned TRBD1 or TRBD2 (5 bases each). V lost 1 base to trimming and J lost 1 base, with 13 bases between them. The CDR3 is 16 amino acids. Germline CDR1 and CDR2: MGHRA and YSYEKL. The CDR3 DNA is TGCGCCAGCAGCCAAGCTTCCGGGACGGTCCAAGAGACCCAGTACTTC. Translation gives CASSQASGTVQETQYF.

In DNA, the CDR3 is TGCGCCAGCAGCTTACGACTAGCGGGAGTAGGTGAGCAGTTCTTC. Residues: CASSLRLAGVGEQFF. The chain couples TRBV5-1 to TRBJ2-1; 12 bases match TRBD2. The V gene's germline CDR1 is SGHRS and CDR2 YFSETQ. This CDR3 comprises 15 residues. Unmatched junction bases numbered 6, after V lost 2 bases and J lost 9 bases.

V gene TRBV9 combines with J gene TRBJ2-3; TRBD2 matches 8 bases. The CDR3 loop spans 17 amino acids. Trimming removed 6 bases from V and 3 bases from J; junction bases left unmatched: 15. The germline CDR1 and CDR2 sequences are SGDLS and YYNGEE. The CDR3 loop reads CASTPKGFIAGTDTQYF. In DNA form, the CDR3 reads TGTGCCAGCACCCCTAAGGGATTTATAGCGGGGACAGATACGCAGTATTTT.

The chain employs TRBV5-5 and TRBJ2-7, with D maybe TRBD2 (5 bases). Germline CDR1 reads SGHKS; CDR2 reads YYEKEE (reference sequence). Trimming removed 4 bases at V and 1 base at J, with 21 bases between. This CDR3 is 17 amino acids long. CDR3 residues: CASSLTPETGSSYEQYF. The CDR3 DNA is TGTGCCAGCAGCCTGACCCCAGAGACGGGGTCATCCTACGAGCAGTACTTC. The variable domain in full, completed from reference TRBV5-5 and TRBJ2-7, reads DAGVTQSPTHLIKTRGQQVTLRCSPISGHKSVSWYQQVLGQGPQFIFQYYEKEERGRGNFPDRFSARQFPNYSSELNVNALLLGDSALYLCASSLTPETGSSYEQYFGPGTRLTVT.

The CDR3 nucleotides read TGTGCCATCAGTGAGTCACTAACTAGCGGGAGGGCCGCCTACAATGAGCAGTTCTTC. Translated: CAISESLTSGRAAYNEQFF. The genes are TRBV10-3 and TRBJ2-1, with 13 bases that match TRBD2. Germline V gives CDR1 ENHRY, CDR2 SYGVKD. The CDR3 spans 19 residues. V lost 0 bases, J lost 2 bases, and 7 bases stayed unmatched.

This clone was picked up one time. Written as DNA, the CDR3 is TGTGCCAGCAGCTCCAACAGGGCTGACGAGCAGTACTTC. Protein sequence: CASSSNRADEQYF. V gene TRBV11-3 combines with J gene TRBJ2-7; TRBD1 might be the D (6 bases). This CDR3 comprises 13 residues. CDR1 is SGHNT, CDR2 YENEEA, per germline. The germline V and J ends were trimmed by 4 bases and 5 bases, with 12 bases remaining between them.

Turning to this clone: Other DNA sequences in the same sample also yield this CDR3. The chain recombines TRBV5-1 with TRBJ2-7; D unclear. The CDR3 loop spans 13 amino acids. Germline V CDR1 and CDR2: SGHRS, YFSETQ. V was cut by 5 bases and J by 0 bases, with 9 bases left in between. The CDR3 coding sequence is TGCGCCAGCAGTTTACCTCCCTCCTACGAGCAGTACTTC. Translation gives CASSLPPSYEQYF. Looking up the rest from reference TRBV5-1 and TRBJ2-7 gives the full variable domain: KAGVTQTPRYLIKTRGQQVTLSCSPISGHRSVSWYQQTPGQGLQFLFEYFSETQRNKGNFPGRFSGRQFSNSRSEMNVSTLELGDSALYLCASSLPPSYEQYFGPGTRLTVT.

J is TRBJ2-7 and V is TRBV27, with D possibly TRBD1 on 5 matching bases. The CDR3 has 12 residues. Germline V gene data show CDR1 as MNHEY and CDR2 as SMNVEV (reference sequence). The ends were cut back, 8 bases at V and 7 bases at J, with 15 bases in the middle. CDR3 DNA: TGTGCCAGCGGGGCCCTGCTTGGGGAGCAGTACTTC. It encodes CASGALLGEQYF.

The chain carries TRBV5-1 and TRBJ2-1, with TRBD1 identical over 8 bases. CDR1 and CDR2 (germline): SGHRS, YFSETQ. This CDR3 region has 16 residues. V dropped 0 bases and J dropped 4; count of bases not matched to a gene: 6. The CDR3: CASSLGQGTLYNEQFF. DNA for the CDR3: TGCGCCAGCAGCTTGGGACAGGGGACACTATACAATGAGCAGTTCTTC.

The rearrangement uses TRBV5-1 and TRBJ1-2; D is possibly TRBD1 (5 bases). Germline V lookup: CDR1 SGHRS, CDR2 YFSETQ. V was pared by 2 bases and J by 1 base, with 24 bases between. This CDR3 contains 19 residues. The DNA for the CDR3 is TGCGCCAGCAGCTTTAGGGAAGCGGCTACCAAGGACAATAACTATGGCTACACCTTC. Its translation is CASSFREAATKDNNYGYTF.

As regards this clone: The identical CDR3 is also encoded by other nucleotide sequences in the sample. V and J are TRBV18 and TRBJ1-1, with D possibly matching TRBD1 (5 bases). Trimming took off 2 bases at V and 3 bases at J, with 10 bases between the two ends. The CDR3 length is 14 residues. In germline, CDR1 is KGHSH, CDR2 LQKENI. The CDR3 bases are TGTGCCAGCTCACCAAGGGGTGGGGACACTGAAGCTTTCTTT. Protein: CASSPRGGDTEAFF.

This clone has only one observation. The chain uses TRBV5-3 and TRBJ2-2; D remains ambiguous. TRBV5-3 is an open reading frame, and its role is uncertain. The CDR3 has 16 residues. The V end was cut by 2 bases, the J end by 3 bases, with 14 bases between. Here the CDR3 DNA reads TGTGCCAGAAGCTTTTGTCTCCCACGGGACACCGGGGAGCTGTTTTTT. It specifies CARSFCLPRDTGELFF.